The next 14 T cell receptor beta chains were all read from a single sample in a study of OX40 agonist ivuxolimab in advanced cancers. Libraries were prepared by immunoSEQ multiplex PCR; TCRdb keeps only in-frame clonotypes and omits some of them. The sample contains about 70,000 clones, roughly 87% of which appear only once. This sample comprised CD4+ or CD8+ T cells sorted from blood, obtained in a trial of the OX40 agonist ivuxolimab. These receptors all come from an adult with an advanced solid tumor such as melanoma, head and neck, liver or kidney cancer.

The rearrangement joins TRBV7-9 to TRBJ1-4; possible D gene TRBD1, 5 bases. V gave up 6 bases and J gave up 8 bases, with 10 bases separating them. The CDR3 runs to 12 residues. CDR1 SEHNR and CDR2 FQNEAQ come from the germline V gene (reference sequence). DNA for the CDR3: TGTGCCAGCAGACGGGACGTCGAAAAACTGTTTTTT. Protein product: CASRRDVEKLFF. Supplemented by reference TRBV7-9 and TRBJ1-4, the full variable domain reads DTGVSQNPRHKITKRGQNVTFRCDPISEHNRLYWYRQTLGQGPEFLTYFQNEAQLEKSRLLSDRFSAERPKGSFSTLEIQRTEQGDSAMYLCASRRDVEKLFFGSGTQLSVL.

In its sample, this clone was seen once. The gene calls are TRBV30 and TRBJ2-7, with D perhaps assigned TRBD1 or TRBD2 (5 bases each). The CDR3 has 13 amino acids. Germline CDR1 reads GTSNPN; CDR2 reads SVGIG (reference sequence). Trimming removed 1 base at V and 0 bases at J, with 7 bases between. This CDR3 reads CAWSEGSSYEQYF. The CDR3 nucleotides are TGTGCCTGGAGTGAGGGGAGCTCCTACGAGCAGTACTTC.

The V call is TRBV4-1, the J call TRBJ2-1; 13 bases are shared with TRBD2. The CDR3 is 16 amino acids. Germline V gene sequence: CDR1 MGHRA, CDR2 YSYEKL. V lost 4 bases to trimming and J lost 10 bases; unmatched junction nucleotides: 10. For the CDR3, the DNA is TGCGCCAGCAGCCTTCTGATGACTAGCGGGGGGCGAGAGCAGTTCTTC. Translating it yields CASSLLMTSGGREQFF.

This clone has only a few counts. The V gene is TRBV4-2, the J gene TRBJ1-5, with D possibly being TRBD1 (5 bases). The CDR3 runs to 15 residues. The germline gives CDR1 LGHNA, CDR2 YNFKEQ. Trimming shortened V by 0 bases and J by 3 bases, and 9 bases separated the two germline ends. The CDR3 region is CASSQDTGPNQPQHF. The DNA for the CDR3 is TGTGCCAGCAGCCAAGATACAGGCCCCAATCAGCCCCAGCATTTT.

V gene TRBV5-4 combines with J gene TRBJ2-7; 11 nucleotides agree with TRBD2. This CDR3 is built from 16 residues. Trimming cost V 4 bases and J 2 bases; bases outside gene matches: 8. CDR1 and CDR2 from the germline V gene are SGHNT and YYREEE (reference sequence). CDR3 bases: TGTGCCAGCAGCCAGGGACTAGCGGAGGACACCTACGAGCAGTACTTC. Its protein product is CASSQGLAEDTYEQYF.

V and J are TRBV27 and TRBJ1-5; no definite D call. Germline CDR1 is MNHEY and CDR2 is SMNVEV (reference sequence). Trimming shortened V by 1 base and J by 4 bases, and 5 bases separated the two germline ends. The CDR3 has 13 amino acids. This CDR3 is CASSLLGNQPQHF. The CDR3 coding sequence is TGTGCCAGCAGTTTATTAGGAAATCAGCCCCAGCATTTT.

This chain connects TRBV6-5 to TRBJ1-6; 7 nucleotides agree with TRBD1. The germline CDR1 and CDR2 sequences are MNHEY and SVGAGI. Unmatched junction bases numbered 3, after V lost 6 bases and J lost 7 bases. This CDR3 has 13 residues. The CDR3 here is CASSLTGNSPLHF. In DNA form, the CDR3 reads TGTGCCAGCAGCTTGACAGGGAATTCACCCCTCCACTTT.

The chain couples TRBV5-5 to TRBJ1-4; no definite D call. V was trimmed by 2 bases and J by 8 bases, leaving 10 bases between them. Per germline, CDR1 SGHKS and CDR2 YYEKEE (reference sequence). The CDR3 loop spans 13 amino acids. CDR3 region: CASSFLSGEKLFF. The CDR3 DNA reads TGTGCCAGCAGCTTTCTCAGCGGGGAAAAACTGTTTTTT.

This clone has just one count. J is TRBJ1-5 and V is TRBV28; 9 bases align to TRBD1. CDR1 is MDHEN, CDR2 SYDVKM, per germline. The junction had 5 bases not matched to a gene; V was cut back by 6 bases and J by 2 bases. The CDR3 is 15 amino acids. The DNA for the CDR3 is TGTGCCAGCAGGCGTCGACAGGGGGGCAATCAGCCCCAGCATTTT. It translates to CASRRRQGGNQPQHF.

The table lists this clone with a count of one. V and J are TRBV5-1 and TRBJ2-7, with 14 nucleotides matching TRBD2. V dropped 6 bases and J dropped 6; count of bases not matched to a gene: 11. This CDR3 has 16 residues. The germline gives CDR1 SGHRS, CDR2 YFSETQ. CDR3: CASTPPGLAGVGEQYF. The DNA for the CDR3 is TGCGCCAGCACCCCACCGGGACTAGCGGGAGTGGGCGAGCAGTACTTC. Together with reference TRBV5-1 and TRBJ2-7, the CDR3 gives the full variable domain: KAGVTQTPRYLIKTRGQQVTLSCSPISGHRSVSWYQQTPGQGLQFLFEYFSETQRNKGNFPGRFSGRQFSNSRSEMNVSTLELGDSALYLCASTPPGLAGVGEQYFGPGTRLTVT.

The chain joins TRBV14 to TRBJ2-7, with a tentative D call TRBD1 (5 bases). This CDR3 is built from 16 residues. The germline V and J ends were trimmed by 1 base and 2 bases, with 15 bases remaining between them. The germline gives CDR1 SGHDN, CDR2 FVKESK. CDR3: CASSQGPGKIPYEQYF. Here the CDR3 DNA reads TGTGCCAGCAGCCAAGGTCCAGGGAAGATTCCCTACGAGCAGTACTTC.

The genes are TRBV7-2 and TRBJ1-4; D call uncertain. The CDR3 runs to 13 residues. Germline loops: CDR1 SGHTA, CDR2 FQGNSA. The V end lost 5 bases, the J end lost 11 bases, and 15 bases lay between the germline ends. In DNA, the CDR3 is TGTGCCAGCAGCCTTGGCGCTGAGAGGAAACTGTTTTTT. Amino acid sequence: CASSLGAERKLFF. Complete variable domain (other parts from reference TRBV7-2 and TRBJ1-4): GAGVSQSPSNKVTEKGKDVELRCDPISGHTALYWYRQSLGQGLEFLIYFQGNSAPDKSGLPSDRFSAERTGGSVSTLTIQRTQQEDSAVYLCASSLGAERKLFFGSGTQLSVL.

The rearrangement uses TRBV5-4 and TRBJ2-5; 7 bases fit TRBD1. The V gene's germline CDR1 is SGHNT and CDR2 YYREEE (reference sequence). J lost 2 bases, V lost 4 bases, and 5 bases had no gene match. CDR3 length equals 14 residues. CDR3: CASSAGTEQETQYF. The CDR3 DNA sequence: TGTGCCAGCAGCGCCGGGACAGAGCAAGAGACCCAGTACTTC.

This clone has just one count. The chain carries TRBV5-4 and TRBJ1-3; D perhaps matches TRBD1 (5 bases). Deletions cut 0 bases from V and 0 bases from J, with 7 bases between. Germline V CDR1 and CDR2: SGHNT, YYREEE (reference sequence). The CDR3 runs to 15 residues. The CDR3 coding sequence is TGTGCCAGCAGCTTGGGACAGAGCTCTGGAAACACCATATATTTT. Protein sequence: CASSLGQSSGNTIYF.